The 12 T cell receptor beta chains below were found in one sample sequenced in a study of blood T cells in healthy people across ages. A J-beta primer mix and a sample-barcoded 5' primer were used in a second PCR of about 6 to 12 cycles. TCRdb processed the 5' RACE reads anew with MiXCR; each CDR3 protein has one entry. This table has about a million distinct CDR3 sequences, about two fifths appearing once. The sequenced sample consisted of blood. These receptors all stem from a man aged 18 to 29 in good health.

The chain carries TRBV20-1 and TRBJ2-7; no clear D gene. This CDR3 comprises 13 residues. V lost 3 bases, J lost 3 bases, and 12 bases lay in between. Per germline, CDR1 DFQATT and CDR2 SNEGSKA (reference sequence). CDR3 DNA: TGCAGTGCTAGGGGTGAGGTAATCTACGAGCAGTACTTC. This sequence encodes CSARGEVIYEQYF.

CDR3 loop: CASSLGVAGELFF. In DNA, the CDR3 is TGTGCCAGCAGTCTAGGGGTGGCCGGGGAGCTGTTTTTT. The V gene is TRBV6-6, the J gene TRBJ2-2; D is possibly TRBD1 (5 bases). Germline V gives CDR1 MNHNY, CDR2 SVGAGI (reference sequence). Trimming took 5 bases from V and 6 from J, leaving 10 bases between them. This CDR3 contains 13 residues.

This clonotype was recorded a few times. The chain carries TRBV20-1 and TRBJ1-6, with a tentative D call TRBD1 (5 bases). The germline V and J ends were trimmed by 0 bases and 7 bases, with 13 bases remaining between them. The CDR3 totals 15 residues. CDR1 is DFQATT, CDR2 SNEGSKA, per germline (reference sequence). The CDR3, as DNA: TGCAGTGCTAGAGATATCCGGGGCGAAAATTCACCCCTCCACTTT. Translated: CSARDIRGENSPLHF.

The chain links TRBV6-6 to TRBJ2-5; either TRBD1 or TRBD2 may supply D (5 bases each). The CDR3 runs to 13 residues. Germline V lookup: CDR1 MNHNY, CDR2 SVGAGI (reference sequence). The germline V and J ends were trimmed by 7 bases and 4 bases, with 13 bases remaining between them. The CDR3 protein is CASIYSGRETQYF. CDR3 DNA sequence: TGTGCCAGCATTTATTCAGGGAGAGAGACCCAGTACTTC.

The table lists this clonotype with a few counts. The chain combines TRBV19 with TRBJ1-2; D call uncertain. CDR1 LNHDA and CDR2 SQIVND come from the germline V gene (reference sequence). There are 17 residues in the CDR3. The V end lost 4 bases, the J end lost 4 bases, and 22 bases lay between the germline ends. The CDR3 coding sequence is TGTGCCAGTAGTACAGTGTCGAGCGGGGAGTTCGGCTATGGCTACACCTTC. The encoded protein is CASSTVSSGEFGYGYTF.

The chain joins TRBV10-3 to TRBJ1-1; D remains ambiguous. The germline V gene has CDR1 ENHRY and CDR2 SYGVKD. Trimming stripped 5 bases from V and 2 bases from J, with 12 bases between. CDR3 length equals 14 residues. This chain's CDR3 is CAISKALGNTEAFF. CDR3 nucleotides: TGTGCCATCAGTAAGGCGCTGGGAAACACTGAAGCTTTCTTT.

The rearrangement links TRBV20-1 to TRBJ2-3, with a tentative D call TRBD1 (7 bases). Germline-derived CDR1 and CDR2 are DFQATT and SNEGSKA (reference sequence). This CDR3 is built from 12 residues. Trimming left V 8 bases short and J 2 bases short, with 11 bases between. The DNA for the CDR3 is TGCAGTCCAGGGGGGCCCACAGATACGCAGTATTTT. The encoded protein is CSPGGPTDTQYF.

A remark on this clonotype: Mismatch with germline at one junction end may stem from a read error. The V and J genes are TRBV20-1 and TRBJ2-1, with a tentative D call TRBD1 (6 bases). The CDR3 runs 15 residues. Per germline, CDR1 DFQATT and CDR2 SNEGSKA (reference sequence). The CDR3 DNA reads as TGCATTGCTAGTCCGACAGGACAAACAATCAATGAGCAGTTCTTC. Protein sequence: CIASPTGQTINEQFF.

V and J are TRBV21-1 and TRBJ2-3; no check of the table's D call, TRBD1, against the DNA was made. TRBV21-1 is reported as a pseudogene. The CDR3 loop spans 16 amino acids. The CDR3 DNA is TGTGCCAGCAGCAAAGGGGACAGCCCGAGCACAGATACGCAGTATTTT. It specifies CASSKGDSPSTDTQYF.

This clonotype was counted only a few times. The chain is built from TRBV4-3 and TRBJ1-2, with D perhaps TRBD1 (6 bases). V was trimmed by 0 bases and J by 2 bases, leaving 22 bases between them. This CDR3 is built from 19 residues. Germline CDR1 and CDR2: LGHNA and YSLEER. The CDR3 sequence is CASSQDVYRGGGGNYGYTF. Written as DNA, the CDR3 is TGCGCCAGCAGCCAAGATGTCTATCGGGGAGGGGGGGGAAACTATGGCTACACCTTC.

Only a few counts were recorded for this clonotype. The chain uses TRBV12-3 or TRBV12-4 and TRBJ1-2, with D possibly being TRBD1 (5 bases). Trimming pared 5 bases from V and 9 bases from J, leaving 16 bases between. The CDR3 covers 13 residues. The CDR3 bases are TGTGCCAGCAGTCTTACCCGGACAATGAGCTACACCTTC. Protein: CASSLTRTMSYTF.

The chain combines TRBV25-1 with TRBJ1-5, with TRBD1 identical over 8 bases. CDR1 and CDR2 (germline): MGHDK, SYGVNS. Losses at the gene ends were 5 bases for V and 7 bases for J; bases not matched to a gene: 13. The CDR3 runs to 16 residues. The CDR3 loop reads CASSWTGQPSGQPQHF. Here the CDR3 DNA reads TGTGCCAGCAGTTGGACAGGGCAACCTTCAGGACAGCCCCAGCATTTT.